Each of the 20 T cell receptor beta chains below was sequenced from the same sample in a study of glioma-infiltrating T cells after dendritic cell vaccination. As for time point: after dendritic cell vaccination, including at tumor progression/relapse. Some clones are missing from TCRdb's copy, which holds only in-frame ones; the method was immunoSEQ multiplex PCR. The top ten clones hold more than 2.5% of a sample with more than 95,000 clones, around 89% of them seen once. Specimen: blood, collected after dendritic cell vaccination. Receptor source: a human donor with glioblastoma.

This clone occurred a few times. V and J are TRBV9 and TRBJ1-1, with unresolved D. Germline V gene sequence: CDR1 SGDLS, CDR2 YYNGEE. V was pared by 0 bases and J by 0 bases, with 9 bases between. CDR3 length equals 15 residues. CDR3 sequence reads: CASSVGTVMNTEAFF. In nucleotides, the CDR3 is TGTGCCAGCAGCGTAGGCACGGTGATGAACACTGAAGCTTTCTTT.

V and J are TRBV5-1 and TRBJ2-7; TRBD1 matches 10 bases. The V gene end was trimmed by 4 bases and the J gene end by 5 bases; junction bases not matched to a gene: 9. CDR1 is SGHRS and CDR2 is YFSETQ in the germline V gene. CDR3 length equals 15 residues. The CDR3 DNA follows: TGCGCCAGCAGCGAATGGGACAGGGGTAGAAACGAGCAGTACTTC. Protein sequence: CASSEWDRGRNEQYF.

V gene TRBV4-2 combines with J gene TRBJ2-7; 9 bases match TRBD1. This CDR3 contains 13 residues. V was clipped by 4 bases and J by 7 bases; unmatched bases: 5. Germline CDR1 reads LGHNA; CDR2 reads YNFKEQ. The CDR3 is CASSPGTGQEQYF. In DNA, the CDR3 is TGTGCCAGCAGCCCCGGGACAGGGCAGGAGCAGTACTTC.

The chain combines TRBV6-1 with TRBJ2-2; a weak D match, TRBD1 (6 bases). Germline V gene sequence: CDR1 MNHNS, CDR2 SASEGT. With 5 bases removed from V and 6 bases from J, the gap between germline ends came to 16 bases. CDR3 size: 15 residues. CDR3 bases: TGTGCCAGCAGTCCTCACACAGGGTCCCCCGGGGAGCTGTTTTTT. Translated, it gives CASSPHTGSPGELFF.

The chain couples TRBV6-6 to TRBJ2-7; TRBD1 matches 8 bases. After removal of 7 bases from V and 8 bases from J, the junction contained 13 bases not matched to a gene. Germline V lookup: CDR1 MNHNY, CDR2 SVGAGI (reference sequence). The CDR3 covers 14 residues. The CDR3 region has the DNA TGTGCCAGCACCAGGACAGGGAGGTACATGAAGCAGTACTTC. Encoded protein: CASTRTGRYMKQYF.

The CDR3 here is CASSSYRDRAYEQYF. In DNA, the CDR3 is TGTGCCAGCAGCTCGTACCGGGACAGGGCCTACGAGCAGTACTTC. The V gene is TRBV11-3, the J gene TRBJ2-7; 9 bases align to TRBD1. Germline loops: CDR1 SGHNT, CDR2 YENEEA. The CDR3 sequence is 15 residues long. V lost 4 bases to trimming and J lost 2 bases; unmatched junction nucleotides: 6.

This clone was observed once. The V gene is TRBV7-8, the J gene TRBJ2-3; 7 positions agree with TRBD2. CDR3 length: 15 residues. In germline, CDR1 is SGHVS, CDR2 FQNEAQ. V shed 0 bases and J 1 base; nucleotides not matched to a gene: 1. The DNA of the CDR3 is TGTGCCAGCAGCTTAGCGGCGGGAGGCACAGATACGCAGTATTTT. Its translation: CASSLAAGGTDTQYF.

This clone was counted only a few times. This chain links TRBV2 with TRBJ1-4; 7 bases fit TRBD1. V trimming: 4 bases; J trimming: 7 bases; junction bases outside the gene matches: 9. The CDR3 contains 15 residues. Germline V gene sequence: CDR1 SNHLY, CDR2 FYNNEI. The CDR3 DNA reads TGTGCCAGCAGTGGACAGGGAGGCTTGGGTGAAAAACTGTTTTTT. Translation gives CASSGQGGLGEKLFF.

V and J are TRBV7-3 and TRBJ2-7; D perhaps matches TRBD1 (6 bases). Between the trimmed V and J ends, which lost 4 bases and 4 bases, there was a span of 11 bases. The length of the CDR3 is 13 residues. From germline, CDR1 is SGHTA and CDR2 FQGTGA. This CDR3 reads CASSYREGYEQYF. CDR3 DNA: TGTGCCAGCAGCTACAGGGAAGGATACGAGCAGTACTTC.

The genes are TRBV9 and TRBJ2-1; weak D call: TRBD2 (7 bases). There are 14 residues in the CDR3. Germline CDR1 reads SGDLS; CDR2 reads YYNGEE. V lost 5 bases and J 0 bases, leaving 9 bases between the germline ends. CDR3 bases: TGTGCCAGCAGGCGGGGGCCCTCCTACAATGAGCAGTTCTTC. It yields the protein CASRRGPSYNEQFF.

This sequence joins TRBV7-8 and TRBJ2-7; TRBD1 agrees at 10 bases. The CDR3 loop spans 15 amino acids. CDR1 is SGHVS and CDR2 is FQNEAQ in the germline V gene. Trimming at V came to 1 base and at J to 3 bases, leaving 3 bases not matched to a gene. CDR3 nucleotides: TGTGCCAGCAGCTTAGGGACAGGGGGTTACTACGAGCAGTACTTC. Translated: CASSLGTGGYYEQYF.

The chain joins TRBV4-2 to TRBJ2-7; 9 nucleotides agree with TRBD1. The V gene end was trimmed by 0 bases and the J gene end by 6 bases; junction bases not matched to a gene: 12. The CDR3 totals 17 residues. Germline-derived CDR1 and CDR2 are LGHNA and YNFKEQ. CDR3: CASSQDDTGGVWAEQYF. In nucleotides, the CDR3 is TGTGCCAGCAGCCAAGATGATACAGGGGGCGTCTGGGCCGAGCAGTACTTC.

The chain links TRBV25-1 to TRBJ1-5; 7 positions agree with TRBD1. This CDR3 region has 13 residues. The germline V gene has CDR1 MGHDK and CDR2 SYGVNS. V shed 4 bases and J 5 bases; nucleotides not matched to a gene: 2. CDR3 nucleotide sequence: TGTGCCAGCAGTGGACAGGGCCATCAGCCCCAGCATTTT. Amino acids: CASSGQGHQPQHF.

The chain's CDR3 is CASSLAQGSGYTF. In nucleotides, the CDR3 is TGTGCCAGCAGCTTGGCACAGGGGAGCGGCTACACCTTC. This chain connects TRBV5-6 to TRBJ1-2, with 7 positions matching TRBD1. Trimming at V came to 0 bases and at J to 8 bases, leaving 4 bases not matched to a gene. The CDR3 covers 13 residues. CDR1 SGHDT and CDR2 YYEEEE come from the germline V gene.

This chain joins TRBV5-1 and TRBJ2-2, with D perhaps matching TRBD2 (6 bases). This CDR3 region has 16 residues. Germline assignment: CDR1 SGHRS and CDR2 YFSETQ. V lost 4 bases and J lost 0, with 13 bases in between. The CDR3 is CASSIAGTANTGELFF. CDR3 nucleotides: TGCGCCAGCAGCATCGCCGGGACTGCGAACACCGGGGAGCTGTTTTTT.

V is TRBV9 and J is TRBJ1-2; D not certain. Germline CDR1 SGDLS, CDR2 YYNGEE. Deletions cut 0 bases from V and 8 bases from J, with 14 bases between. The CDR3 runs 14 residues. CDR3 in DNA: TGTGCCAGCAGCGTAGCTGAGCATGAAGTCGGCTACACCTTC. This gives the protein CASSVAEHEVGYTF.

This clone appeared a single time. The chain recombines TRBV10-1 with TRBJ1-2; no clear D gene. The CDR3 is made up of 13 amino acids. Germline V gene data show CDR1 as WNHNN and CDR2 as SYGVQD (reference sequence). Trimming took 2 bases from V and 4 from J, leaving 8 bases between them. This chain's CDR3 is CASSEGPSYGYTF. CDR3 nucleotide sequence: TGCGCCAGCAGTGAGGGGCCGAGCTATGGCTACACCTTC.

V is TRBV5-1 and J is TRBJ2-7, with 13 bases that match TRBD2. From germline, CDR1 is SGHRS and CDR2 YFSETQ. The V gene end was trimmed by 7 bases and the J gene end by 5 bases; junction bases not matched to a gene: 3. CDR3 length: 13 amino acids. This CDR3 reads CASGTSGIDEQYF. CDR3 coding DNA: TGCGCCAGCGGGACTAGCGGGATTGACGAGCAGTACTTC. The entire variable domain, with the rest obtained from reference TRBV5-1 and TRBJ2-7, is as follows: KAGVTQTPRYLIKTRGQQVTLSCSPISGHRSVSWYQQTPGQGLQFLFEYFSETQRNKGNFPGRFSGRQFSNSRSEMNVSTLELGDSALYLCASGTSGIDEQYFGPGTRLTVT.

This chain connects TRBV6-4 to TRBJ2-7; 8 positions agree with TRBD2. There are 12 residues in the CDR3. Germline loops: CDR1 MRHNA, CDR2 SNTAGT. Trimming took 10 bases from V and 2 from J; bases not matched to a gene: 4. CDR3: CATSGRAYEQYF. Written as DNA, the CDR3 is TGTGCCACCAGCGGGAGAGCCTACGAGCAGTACTTC.

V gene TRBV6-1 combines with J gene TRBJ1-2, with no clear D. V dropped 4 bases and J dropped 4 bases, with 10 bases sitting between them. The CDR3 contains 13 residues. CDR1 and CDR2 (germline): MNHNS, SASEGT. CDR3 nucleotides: TGTGCCAGCAGTGTGAGGACTTCCTATGGCTACACCTTC. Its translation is CASSVRTSYGYTF.